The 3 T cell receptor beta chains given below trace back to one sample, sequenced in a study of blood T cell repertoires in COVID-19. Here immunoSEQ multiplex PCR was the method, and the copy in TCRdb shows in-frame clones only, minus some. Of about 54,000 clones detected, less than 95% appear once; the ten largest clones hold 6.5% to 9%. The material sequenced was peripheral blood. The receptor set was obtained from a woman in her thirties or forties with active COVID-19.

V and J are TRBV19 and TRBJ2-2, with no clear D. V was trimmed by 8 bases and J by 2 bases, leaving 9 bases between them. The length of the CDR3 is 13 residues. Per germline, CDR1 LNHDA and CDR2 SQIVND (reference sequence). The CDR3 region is CASRTLNTGELFF. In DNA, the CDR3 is TGTGCCAGTCGAACACTAAACACCGGGGAGCTGTTTTTT.

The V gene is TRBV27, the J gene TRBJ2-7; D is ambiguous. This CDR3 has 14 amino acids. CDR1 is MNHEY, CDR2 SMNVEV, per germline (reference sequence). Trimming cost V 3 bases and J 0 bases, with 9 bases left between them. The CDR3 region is CASSLVFSSYEQYF. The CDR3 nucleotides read TGTGCCAGCAGTTTGGTATTCAGCTCCTACGAGCAGTACTTC.

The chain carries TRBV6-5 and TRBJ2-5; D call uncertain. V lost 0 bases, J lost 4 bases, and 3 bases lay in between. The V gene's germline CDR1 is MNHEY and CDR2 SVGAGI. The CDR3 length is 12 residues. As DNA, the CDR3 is TGTGCCAGCAGTTACTCGAGAGAGACCCAGTACTTC. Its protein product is CASSYSRETQYF.